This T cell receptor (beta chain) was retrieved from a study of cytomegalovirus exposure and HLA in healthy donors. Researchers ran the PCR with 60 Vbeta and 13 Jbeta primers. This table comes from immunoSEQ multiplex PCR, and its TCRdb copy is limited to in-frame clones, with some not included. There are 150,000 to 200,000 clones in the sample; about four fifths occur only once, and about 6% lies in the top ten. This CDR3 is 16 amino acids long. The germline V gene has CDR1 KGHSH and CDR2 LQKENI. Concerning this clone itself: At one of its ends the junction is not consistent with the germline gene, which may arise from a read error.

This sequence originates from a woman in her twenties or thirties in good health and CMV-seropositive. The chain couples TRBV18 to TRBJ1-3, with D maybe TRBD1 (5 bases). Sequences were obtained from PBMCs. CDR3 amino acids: CASSPPSGVSGNTIYF. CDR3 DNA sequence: TGTGCCAGCTCCCCACCCTCGGGGGTCTCTGGAAACACCATATATTTT.